These 28 T cell receptor beta chains share one sample of origin, sequenced in a study of shared clonotypes between healthy human individuals. TCRdb's table, derived via immunoSEQ multiplex PCR, lists solely in-frame clones and lacks some. In the table there are about 2 million clones, 85% to 95% of which are singletons. Naivety among CD8 cells was defined by CD45RO negativity and positive CCR7 selection, thereby excluding terminally differentiated effector memory CD45RA+ cells. Sequenced material: naive CD8+ T cells sorted from blood. The receptors shown here come from a man in his late teens or twenties in good health.

The chain has TRBV4-1 and TRBJ2-1; 8 positions match TRBD1. The CDR3 contains 15 residues. V lost 4 bases to trimming and J lost 3 bases; unmatched junction nucleotides: 5. CDR1 and CDR2 from the germline V gene are MGHRA and YSYEKL. The DNA of the CDR3 is TGCGCCAGCAGCCTCCGGGACAGGATCTACAATGAGCAGTTCTTC. Protein product: CASSLRDRIYNEQFF.

V gene TRBV28 combines with J gene TRBJ1-3; D is uncertain. V dropped 3 bases and J dropped 8 bases, with 5 bases sitting between them. Germline assignment: CDR1 MDHEN and CDR2 SYDVKM. CDR3 length: 11 residues. The DNA of the CDR3 is TGTGCCAGCAGTTTGGTGGACACCATATATTTT. Translating gives CASSLVDTIYF.

The J gene is TRBJ2-3, the V gene TRBV11-2, with TRBD2 matching 9 bases. Germline assignment: CDR1 SGHAT and CDR2 FQNNGV. This CDR3 is 14 amino acids long. V dropped 11 bases and J dropped 3; count of bases not matched to a gene: 9. This CDR3 reads CASGSGGGTDTQYF. The DNA of the CDR3 is TGTGCCTCTGGTAGCGGGGGTGGGACAGATACGCAGTATTTT.

The V and J genes are TRBV7-6 and TRBJ2-7; D is undetermined. The V gene lost 0 bases and the J gene lost 6 bases, with 9 bases spanning the gap. Germline V lookup: CDR1 SGHVS, CDR2 FNYEAQ. The CDR3 is 13 residues long. CDR3 in DNA: TGTGCCAGCAGCTTAGCGCAGTCAGGCGAGCAGTACTTC. Translating it yields CASSLAQSGEQYF.

The chain uses TRBV9 and TRBJ2-5, with D perhaps given as TRBD1 or TRBD2 (5 bases each). Germline assignment: CDR1 SGDLS and CDR2 YYNGEE. The V end lost 0 bases, the J end lost 5 bases, and 14 bases lay between the germline ends. CDR3 length: 15 amino acids. CDR3 sequence: CASSVDGGSRETQYF. The CDR3 nucleotides read TGTGCCAGCAGCGTAGATGGGGGATCTAGGGAGACCCAGTACTTC. Full variable domain (rest looked up from reference TRBV9 and TRBJ2-5): DSGVTQTPKHLITATGQRVTLRCSPRSGDLSVYWYQQSLDQGLQFLIQYYNGEERAKGNILERFSAQQFPDLHSELNLSSLELGDSALYFCASSVDGGSRETQYFGPGTRLLVL.

The J gene is TRBJ1-5, the V gene TRBV7-8; D ambiguous. This CDR3 has 16 amino acids. From germline, CDR1 is SGHVS and CDR2 FQNEAQ. V was clipped by 5 bases and J by 0 bases, with 14 bases between them. The CDR3 DNA reads TGTGCCAGCAGCCACAACTGGGGATATAGCAATCAGCCCCAGCATTTT. Translated: CASSHNWGYSNQPQHF.

This clone was seen only once. The chain links TRBV6-5 to TRBJ2-7; tentative D call: TRBD2 (6 bases). V was pared by 0 bases and J by 5 bases, with 8 bases between. Germline-derived CDR1 and CDR2 are MNHEY and SVGAGI. The CDR3 has 13 amino acids. The CDR3 here is CASSYSTSHEQYF. DNA for the CDR3: TGTGCCAGCAGTTACTCGACTAGTCACGAGCAGTACTTC.

The CDR3 nucleotides are TGTGCCAGCGGGGGACTGGGGCATGAACAAGAGACCCAGTACTTC. This encodes CASGGLGHEQETQYF. This chain connects TRBV27 to TRBJ2-5, with D perhaps TRBD2 (6 bases). Germline lookup yields CDR1 MNHEY and CDR2 SMNVEV (reference sequence). Trimming removed 8 bases at V and 2 bases at J, with 18 bases between. This CDR3 comprises 15 residues.

The V gene is TRBV7-8, the J gene TRBJ1-1; TRBD1 matches 8 bases. Germline assignment: CDR1 SGHVS and CDR2 FQNEAQ. The CDR3 is 15 amino acids. V gave up 7 bases and J gave up 0 bases; unmatched junction bases: 7. For the CDR3, the DNA is TGTGCCAGCACCCTCAGGACAGGGATGAACACTGAAGCTTTCTTT. Protein product: CASTLRTGMNTEAFF.

The CDR3 DNA follows: TGTGCCAGCAGTGAGGAGGCTAGCGGGAGTTATGAGCAGTTCTTC. It encodes CASSEEASGSYEQFF. The V call is TRBV2, the J call TRBJ2-1; 10 positions agree with TRBD2. V gave up 3 bases and J gave up 8 bases; unmatched junction bases: 7. The CDR3 is 15 residues long. Germline V gene sequence: CDR1 SNHLY, CDR2 FYNNEI.

This clone has just a few counts. The CDR3 region has the DNA TGTGCCAGCAGCGTAGGAGGGCCGTACTACGAGCAGTACTTC. Encoded protein: CASSVGGPYYEQYF. This sequence joins TRBV9 and TRBJ2-7, with D possibly being TRBD2 (5 bases). With 0 bases removed from V and 3 bases from J, the gap between germline ends came to 10 bases. The CDR3 totals 14 residues. Germline lookup yields CDR1 SGDLS and CDR2 YYNGEE.

This chain joins TRBV7-2 and TRBJ2-1; 10 positions match TRBD2. Germline V CDR1 and CDR2: SGHTA, FQGNSA. This CDR3 comprises 14 residues. The trim removed 6 bases at V and 9 bases at J, leaving 8 bases unmatched. The CDR3 DNA sequence: TGTGCCAGCAGTGACCTAGCGGGGGTTCTTGAGCAGTTCTTC. This translates into CASSDLAGVLEQFF.

Remarks on this clone: Other DNA sequences in the sample encode the same CDR3. The gene calls are TRBV4-1 and TRBJ2-7, with 10 bases fitting TRBD1. CDR1 is MGHRA, CDR2 YSYEKL, per germline. Trimming at V came to 2 bases and at J to 4 bases, leaving 5 bases not matched to a gene. The CDR3 is 15 residues long. DNA of the CDR3: TGCGCCAGCAGCCAAACCGGGACAGGGGATTACGAGCAGTACTTC. Protein: CASSQTGTGDYEQYF.

The chain has TRBV27 and TRBJ2-7, with D uncertain. The V gene's germline CDR1 is MNHEY and CDR2 SMNVEV (reference sequence). The CDR3 is made up of 13 amino acids. Trimming removed 2 bases from V and 1 base from J, with 6 bases in between. CDR3 in DNA: TGTGCCAGCAGTTTAATGGAATCCTACGAGCAGTACTTC. As protein: CASSLMESYEQYF.

This rearrangement joins TRBV9 to TRBJ2-7; a weak D match, TRBD1 (5 bases). The germline V gene encodes CDR1 SGDLS and CDR2 YYNGEE. V lost 0 bases and J 5 bases, leaving 12 bases between the germline ends. The CDR3 contains 14 residues. The CDR3 nucleotides read TGTGCCAGCAGCGTAGGGGCAGGGATGGACGAGCAGTACTTC. This translates into CASSVGAGMDEQYF.

The chain recombines TRBV6-1 with TRBJ2-1, with D hard to call. V gave up 9 bases and J gave up 8 bases, with 23 bases separating them. Looked up from germline, CDR1 is MNHNS and CDR2 is SASEGT. The CDR3 is made up of 15 amino acids. The CDR3 sequence: CARTSMGIISHEQFF. The CDR3 DNA reads as TGTGCCAGAACGTCTATGGGGATTATTAGCCATGAGCAGTTCTTC.

This clone was counted a single time. The chain is built from TRBV7-9 and TRBJ1-3; D ambiguous. The CDR3 extends over 16 amino acids. V was shortened by 1 base and J by 0 bases, with 10 bases between the two germline ends. Germline V gene sequence: CDR1 SEHNR, CDR2 FQNEAQ (reference sequence). Here the CDR3 DNA reads TGTGCCAGCAGCTTAGAGGCAGGCATCTCTGGAAACACCATATATTTT. This encodes CASSLEAGISGNTIYF. The entire variable domain, with the rest obtained from reference TRBV7-9 and TRBJ1-3, is as follows: DTGVSQNPRHKITKRGQNVTFRCDPISEHNRLYWYRQTLGQGPEFLTYFQNEAQLEKSRLLSDRFSAERPKGSFSTLEIQRTEQGDSAMYLCASSLEAGISGNTIYFGEGSWLTVV.

This chain uses TRBV19 with TRBJ2-1; the D gene could be TRBD1 or TRBD2 (5 bases each). Trimming cost V 3 bases and J 7 bases, with 10 bases left between them. CDR1 is LNHDA and CDR2 is SQIVND in the germline V gene (reference sequence). CDR3 length: 13 amino acids. CDR3 bases: TGTGCCAGTAGTATTATAGGGGAGAATGAGCAGTTCTTC. It yields the protein CASSIIGENEQFF.

The chain has TRBV5-6 and TRBJ2-5, with D perhaps TRBD2 (7 bases). Trimming removed 6 bases at V and 7 bases at J, with 22 bases between. CDR1 SGHDT and CDR2 YYEEEE come from the germline V gene. The CDR3 covers 15 residues. CDR3 nucleotide sequence: TGTGCCAGCAACCCTTCTCCGGGGGGCCTCGGGACCCAGTACTTC. This encodes CASNPSPGGLGTQYF.

The rearrangement joins TRBV2 to TRBJ2-7; D gene unclear. V was cut by 8 bases and J by 0 bases, with 11 bases left in between. CDR1 and CDR2 (germline): SNHLY, FYNNEI. The CDR3 has 13 residues. Here the CDR3 DNA reads TGTGCCAGCTTTGGGCATGGCTCCTACGAGCAGTACTTC. Encoded protein: CASFGHGSYEQYF.

The CDR3 DNA is TGTGCCATAAGGGGACAGTCTAACTATGGCTACACCTTC. Translation: CAIRGQSNYGYTF. This rearrangement joins TRBV7-9 to TRBJ1-2; 7 positions match TRBD1. The CDR3 consists of 13 residues. Per the germline V gene, CDR1 is SEHNR and CDR2 is FQNEAQ (reference sequence). V gave up 10 bases and J gave up 0 bases; unmatched junction bases: 5. The variable domain in full, completed from reference TRBV7-9 and TRBJ1-2, reads DTGVSQNPRHKITKRGQNVTFRCDPISEHNRLYWYRQTLGQGPEFLTYFQNEAQLEKSRLLSDRFSAERPKGSFSTLEIQRTEQGDSAMYLCAIRGQSNYGYTFGSGTRLTVV.

The chain links TRBV30 to TRBJ2-7; D is uncertain. CDR3 length equals 13 residues. Germline CDR1 is GTSNPN and CDR2 is SVGIG (reference sequence). V was trimmed by 2 bases and J by 5 bases, leaving 13 bases between them. The CDR3 region has the DNA TGTGCCTGGAGTCCGAACTTCGGTGACGAGCAGTACTTC. Residues: CAWSPNFGDEQYF.

The chain links TRBV2 to TRBJ2-1; the D gene is possibly TRBD1 (6 bases). CDR3 length: 13 residues. The germline V gene encodes CDR1 SNHLY and CDR2 FYNNEI. Trimming took off 6 bases at V and 1 base at J, with 7 bases between the two ends. In nucleotides, the CDR3 is TGTGCCAGCAGGAGGGGGTCCTACAATGAGCAGTTCTTC. It yields the protein CASRRGSYNEQFF.

The chain couples TRBV29-1 to TRBJ2-2; TRBD2 aligns across 11 bases. V gave up 6 bases and J gave up 4 bases; unmatched junction bases: 4. CDR3 length equals 14 residues. Germline assignment: CDR1 SQVTM and CDR2 ANQGSEA. The CDR3 protein is CSVETSGATGELFF. Written as DNA, the CDR3 is TGCAGCGTCGAGACTAGCGGGGCCACCGGGGAGCTGTTTTTT.

This chain connects TRBV30 to TRBJ2-2; D is perhaps TRBD1 (5 bases). The CDR3 has 15 amino acids. Trimming left V 5 bases short and J 1 base short, with 14 bases between. The germline gives CDR1 GTSNPN, CDR2 SVGIG (reference sequence). CDR3 sequence: CAWVPMGQNTGELFF. The CDR3 DNA is TGTGCCTGGGTTCCGATGGGGCAGAACACCGGGGAGCTGTTTTTT.

This clone appeared a single time. The V and J genes are TRBV30 and TRBJ2-7; 11 bases fit TRBD2. The trim removed 5 bases at V and 5 bases at J, leaving 5 bases unmatched. In germline, CDR1 is GTSNPN, CDR2 SVGIG (reference sequence). The CDR3 has 13 residues. The CDR3 protein is CAWSTSGNNEQYF. Written as DNA, the CDR3 is TGTGCCTGGTCGACTAGCGGGAATAACGAGCAGTACTTC.

The J gene is TRBJ2-3, the V gene TRBV30; no clear D gene. V gave up 2 bases and J gave up 4 bases, with 7 bases separating them. CDR1 is GTSNPN and CDR2 is SVGIG in the germline V gene (reference sequence). This CDR3 contains 12 residues. The CDR3 protein is CAWSLYSDTQYF. CDR3 in DNA: TGTGCCTGGAGTCTATACTCAGATACGCAGTATTTT.

CDR3 nucleotides: TGTGCCAGCAGTGAGGAGCGGGAGGGCCTGGGGAATGAGCAGTTCTTC. This codes for CASSEEREGLGNEQFF. The chain combines TRBV2 with TRBJ2-1; 10 nucleotides match TRBD2. Germline trimming cut 3 bases from V and 7 bases from J; bases unmatched to any gene: 9. The CDR3 extends over 16 amino acids. Looked up from germline, CDR1 is SNHLY and CDR2 is FYNNEI.